This T cell receptor (beta chain) was recovered during a study of T cell responses to AZD1222 COVID-19 vaccine. Turning to this clone: The antigen is unknown.

Points from the study as a whole: Close to half of all spike-specific TCRs reportedly target regions of the variants that are unmutated. Donors were chiefly white British, with a greater number of females, and clonal diversity was perhaps underestimated. There were vaccine-associated CD4 TCRs across spike, dominant at 160-218 and 743-854. Repertoire sampling was restricted to post-peak T cell response timepoints.

Assay used: immunoSEQ multiplex PCR; TCRdb lists only in-frame clones, some missing. The table shows 100,000 or so clones, with more than 75% occurring only once. The sequence came from an adult who received the AZD1222 COVID-19 vaccine. Sequences were derived from peripheral blood, sampled 28 days after the second AZD1222 dose.

The DNA of the CDR3 is TGTGCCAGCAGTTGGGACAGGCACTCCTACGAGCAGTACTTC. This gives the protein CASSWDRHSYEQYF. This chain connects TRBV27 to TRBJ2-7, with 8 nucleotides matching TRBD1. The CDR3 is 14 residues long. The germline V gene has CDR1 MNHEY and CDR2 SMNVEV (reference sequence). V shed 4 bases, J shed 0 bases, and the junction held 2 bases outside the gene matches.